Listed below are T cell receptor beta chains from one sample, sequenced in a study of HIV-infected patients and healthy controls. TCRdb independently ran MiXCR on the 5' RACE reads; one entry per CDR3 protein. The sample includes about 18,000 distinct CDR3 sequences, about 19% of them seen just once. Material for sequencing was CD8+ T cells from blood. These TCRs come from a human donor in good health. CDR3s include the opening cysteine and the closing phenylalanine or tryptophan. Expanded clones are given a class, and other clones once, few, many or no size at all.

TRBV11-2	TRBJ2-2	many	CASPGLAGSMGELFF
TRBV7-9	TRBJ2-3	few	CASSLGEGQGTDTQYF
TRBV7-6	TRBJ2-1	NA	CASSLAGANEQFF
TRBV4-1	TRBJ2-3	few	CASSLPVRLGTDTQYF
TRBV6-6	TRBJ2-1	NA	CASSHRGGAYNEQFF
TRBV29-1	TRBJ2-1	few	CSVEGEGSLNEQFF
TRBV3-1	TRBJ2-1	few	CASSQIAASSYNEQFF
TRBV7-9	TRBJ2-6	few	CASSSRTDSFSGANVLTF
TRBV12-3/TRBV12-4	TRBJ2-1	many	CASSLVAGEYNEQFF
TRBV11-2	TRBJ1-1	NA	CASLRGVNQNTEAFF
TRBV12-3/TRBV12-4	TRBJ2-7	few	CASSSLAGTGGYEQYF
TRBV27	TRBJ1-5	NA	CASSPDGRGNQPQHF
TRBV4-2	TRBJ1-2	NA	CASSQDMSPKRQSF
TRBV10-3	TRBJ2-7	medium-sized	CAISESIGSYEQYF
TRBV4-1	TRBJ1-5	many	CASSQAGQSNQPQHF
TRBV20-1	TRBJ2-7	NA	CSAGDRGWSYEQYF
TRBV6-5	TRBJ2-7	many	CASSWDVGYF
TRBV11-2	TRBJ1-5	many	CASSLAQGSNQPQHF
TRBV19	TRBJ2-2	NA	CATHAGKGRRTGELFF
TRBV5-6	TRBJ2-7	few	CASSPGAGGSYEQYF
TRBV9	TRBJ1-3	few	CASKKEGAGNTIYF
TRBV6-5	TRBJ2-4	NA	CASSAGPLLAKNIQYF
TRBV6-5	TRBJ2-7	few	CASSYSQEFYEQYF
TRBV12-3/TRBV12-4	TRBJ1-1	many	CASSLGRGNMNTEAFF
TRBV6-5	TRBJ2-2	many	CASSYSGGGMNTGELFF
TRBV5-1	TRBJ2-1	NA	CASSPGRVSYNEQFF
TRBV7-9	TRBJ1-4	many	CASSIPQGALEKLFF
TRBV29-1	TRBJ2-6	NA	CSVQGASGANVLTF